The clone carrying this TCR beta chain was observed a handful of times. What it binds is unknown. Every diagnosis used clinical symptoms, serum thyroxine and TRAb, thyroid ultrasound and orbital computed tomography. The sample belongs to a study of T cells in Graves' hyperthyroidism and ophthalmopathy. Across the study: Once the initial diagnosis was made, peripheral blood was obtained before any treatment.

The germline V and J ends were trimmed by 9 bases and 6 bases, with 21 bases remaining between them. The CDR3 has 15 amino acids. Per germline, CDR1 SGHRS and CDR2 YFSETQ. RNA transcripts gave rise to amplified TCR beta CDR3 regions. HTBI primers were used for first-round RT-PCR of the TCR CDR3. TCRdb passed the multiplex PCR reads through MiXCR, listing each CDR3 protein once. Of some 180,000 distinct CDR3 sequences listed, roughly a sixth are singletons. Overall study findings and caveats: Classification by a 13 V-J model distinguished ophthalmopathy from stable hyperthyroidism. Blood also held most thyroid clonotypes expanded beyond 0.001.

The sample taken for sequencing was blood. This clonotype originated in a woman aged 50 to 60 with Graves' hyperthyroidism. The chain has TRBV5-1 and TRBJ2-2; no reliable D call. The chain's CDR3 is CATKERPIQSGELFF. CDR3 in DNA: TGCGCCACCAAGGAAAGACCCATACAGTCCGGGGAGCTGTTTTTT.